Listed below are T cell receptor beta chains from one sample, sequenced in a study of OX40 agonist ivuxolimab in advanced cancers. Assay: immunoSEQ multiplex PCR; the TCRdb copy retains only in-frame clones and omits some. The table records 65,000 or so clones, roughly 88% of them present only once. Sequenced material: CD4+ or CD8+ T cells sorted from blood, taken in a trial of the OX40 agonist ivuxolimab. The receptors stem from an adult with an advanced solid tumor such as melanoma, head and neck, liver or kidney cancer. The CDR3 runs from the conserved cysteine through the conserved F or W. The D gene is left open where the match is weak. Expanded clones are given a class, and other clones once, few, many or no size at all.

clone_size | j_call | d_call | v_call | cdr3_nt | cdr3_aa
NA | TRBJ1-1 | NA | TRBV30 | TGTGCCTGGAGTGGAGGGGACGGTGAAGCTTTCTTT | CAWSGGDGEAFF
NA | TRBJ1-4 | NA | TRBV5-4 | TGTGCCAGCAGCCCAGGATTGGTTAGCAGGCGGTATAATGAAAAACTGTTTTTT | CASSPGLVSRRYNEKLFF
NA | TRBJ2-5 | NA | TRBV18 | TGTGCCAGCTCACCAGTTGACCAAGAGACCCAGTACTTC | CASSPVDQETQYF
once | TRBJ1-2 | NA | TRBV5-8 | TGTGCCAGCAGCTTCTATGGCTACACCTTC | CASSFYGYTF
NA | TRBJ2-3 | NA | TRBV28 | TGTGCCAGCAGTTTAAGGGGGAATACGCAGTATTTT | CASSLRGNTQYF
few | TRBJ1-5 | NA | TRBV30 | TGTGCCTGGACTGATACCAATAGCAATCAGCCCCAGCATTTT | CAWTDTNSNQPQHF
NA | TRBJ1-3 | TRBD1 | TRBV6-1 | TGTGCCAGCACTTTGGGACAGGTCGGTGGAAACACCATATATTTT | CASTLGQVGGNTIYF
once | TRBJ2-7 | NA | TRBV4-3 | TGCGCCAGCAGCCATCCCGGGAAAACCTACGAGCAGTACTTC | CASSHPGKTYEQYF
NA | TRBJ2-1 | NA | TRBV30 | TGTGCCTGGTGGGAGGGGGGGGGCAATGAGCAGTTCTTC | CAWWEGGGNEQFF
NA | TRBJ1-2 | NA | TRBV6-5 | TGTGCCAGCAGACCCACTCAGCAGGGGTACTATGGCTACACCTTC | CASRPTQQGYYGYTF
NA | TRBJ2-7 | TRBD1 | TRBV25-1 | TGTGCCAGCAGTGCTGGACAGGTCCACTACGAGCAGTACTTC | CASSAGQVHYEQYF
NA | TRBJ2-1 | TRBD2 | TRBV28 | TGTGCCAGTATCGCTAGCGGGAGGTTCCACAATGAGCAGTTCTTC | CASIASGRFHNEQFF